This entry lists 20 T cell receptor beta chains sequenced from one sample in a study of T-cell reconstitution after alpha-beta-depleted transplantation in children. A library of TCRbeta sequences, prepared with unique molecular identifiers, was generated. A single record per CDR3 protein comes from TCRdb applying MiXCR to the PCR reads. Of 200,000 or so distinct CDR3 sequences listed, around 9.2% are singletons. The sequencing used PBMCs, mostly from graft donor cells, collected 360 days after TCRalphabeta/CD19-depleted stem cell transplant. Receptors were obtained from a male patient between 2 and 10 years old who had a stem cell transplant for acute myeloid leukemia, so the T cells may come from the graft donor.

The CDR3 region has the DNA TGTGCCAGCAGCCAAGATTCACCGAGCTCCTACAATGAGCAGTTCTTC. Amino acids: CASSQDSPSSYNEQFF. This rearrangement joins TRBV4-2 to TRBJ2-1; D unresolved. Germline CDR1 and CDR2: LGHNA and YNFKEQ. Trimming left V 0 bases short and J 0 bases short, with 9 bases between. CDR3 length: 16 amino acids.

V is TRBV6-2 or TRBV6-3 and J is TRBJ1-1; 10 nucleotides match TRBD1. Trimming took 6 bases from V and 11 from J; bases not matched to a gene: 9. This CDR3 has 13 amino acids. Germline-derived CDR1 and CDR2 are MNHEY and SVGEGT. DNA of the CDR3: TGTGCCAGCAGCCTCGCCGGGACAGGGGTCGCTTTCTTT. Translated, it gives CASSLAGTGVAFF.

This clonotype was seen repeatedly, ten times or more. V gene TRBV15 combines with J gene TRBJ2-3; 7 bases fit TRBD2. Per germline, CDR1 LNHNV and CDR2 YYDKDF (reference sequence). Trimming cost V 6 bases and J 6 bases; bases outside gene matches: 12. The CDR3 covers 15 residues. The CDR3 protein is CATSTLAGIPDTQYF. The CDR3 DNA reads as TGTGCCACCAGTACATTAGCGGGTATCCCCGATACGCAGTATTTT.

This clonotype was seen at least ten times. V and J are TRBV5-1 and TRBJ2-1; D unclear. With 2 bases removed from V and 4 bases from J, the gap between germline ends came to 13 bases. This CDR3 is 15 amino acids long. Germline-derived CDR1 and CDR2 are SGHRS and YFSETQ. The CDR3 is CASSFNEVPYNEQFF. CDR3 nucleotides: TGCGCCAGCAGCTTTAACGAGGTTCCTTACAATGAGCAGTTCTTC.

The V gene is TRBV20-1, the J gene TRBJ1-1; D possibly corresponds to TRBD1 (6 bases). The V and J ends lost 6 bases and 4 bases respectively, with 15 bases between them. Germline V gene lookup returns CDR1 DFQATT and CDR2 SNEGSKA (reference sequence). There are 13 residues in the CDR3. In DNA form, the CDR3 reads TGCAGTGCCCCTGGACAGTCACGCACTGAAGCTTTCTTT. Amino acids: CSAPGQSRTEAFF.

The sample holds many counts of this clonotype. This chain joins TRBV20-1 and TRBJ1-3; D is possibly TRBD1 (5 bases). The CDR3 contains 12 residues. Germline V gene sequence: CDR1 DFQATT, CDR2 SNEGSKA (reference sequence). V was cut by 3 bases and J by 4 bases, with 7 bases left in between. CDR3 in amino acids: CSASDSGNTIYF. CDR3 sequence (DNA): TGCAGTGCTAGTGACAGCGGAAACACCATATATTTT.

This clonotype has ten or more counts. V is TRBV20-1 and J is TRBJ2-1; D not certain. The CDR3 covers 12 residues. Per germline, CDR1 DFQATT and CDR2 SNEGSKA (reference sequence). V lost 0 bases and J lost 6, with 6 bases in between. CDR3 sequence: CSARDTVNEQFF. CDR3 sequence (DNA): TGCAGTGCTAGAGATACTGTCAATGAGCAGTTCTTC.

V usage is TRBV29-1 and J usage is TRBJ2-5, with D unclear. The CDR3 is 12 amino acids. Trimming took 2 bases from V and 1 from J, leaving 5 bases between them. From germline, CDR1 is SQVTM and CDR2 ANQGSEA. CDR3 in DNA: TGCAGCGTTGAATTCCTCCAAGAGACCCAGTACTTC. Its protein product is CSVEFLQETQYF.

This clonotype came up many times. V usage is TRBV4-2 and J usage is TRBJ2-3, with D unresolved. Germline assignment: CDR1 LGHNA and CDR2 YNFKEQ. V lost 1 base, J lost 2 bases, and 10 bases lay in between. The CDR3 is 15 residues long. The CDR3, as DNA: TGTGCCAGCAGCCAAGTCCCCCCCGTCACAGATACGCAGTATTTT. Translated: CASSQVPPVTDTQYF.

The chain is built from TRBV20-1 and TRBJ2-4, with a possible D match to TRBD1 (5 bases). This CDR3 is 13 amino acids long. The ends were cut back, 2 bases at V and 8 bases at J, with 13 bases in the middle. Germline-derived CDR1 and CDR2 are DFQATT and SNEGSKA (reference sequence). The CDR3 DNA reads TGCAGTGCTAGAACGTTGGGGCTGGACATTCAGTACTTC. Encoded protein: CSARTLGLDIQYF.

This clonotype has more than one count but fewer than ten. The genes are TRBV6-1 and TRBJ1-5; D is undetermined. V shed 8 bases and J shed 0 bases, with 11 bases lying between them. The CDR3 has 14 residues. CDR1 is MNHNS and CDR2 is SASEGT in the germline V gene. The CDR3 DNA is TGTGCCAGCGTCAGTGACTATAGCAATCAGCCCCAGCATTTT. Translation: CASVSDYSNQPQHF.

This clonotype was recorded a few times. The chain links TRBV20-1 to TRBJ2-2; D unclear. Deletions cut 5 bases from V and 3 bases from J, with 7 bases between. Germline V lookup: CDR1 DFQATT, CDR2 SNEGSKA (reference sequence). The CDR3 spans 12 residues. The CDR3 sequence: CSAWTDTGELFF. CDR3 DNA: TGCAGTGCTTGGACGGACACCGGGGAGCTGTTTTTT.

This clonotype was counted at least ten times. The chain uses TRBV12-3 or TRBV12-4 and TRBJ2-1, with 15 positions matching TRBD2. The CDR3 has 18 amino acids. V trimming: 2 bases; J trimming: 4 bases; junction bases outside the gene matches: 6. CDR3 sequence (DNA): TGTGCCAGCAGTTTAAGCGGACTAGCGGGAGGGCTTTACAATGAGCAGTTCTTC. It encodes CASSLSGLAGGLYNEQFF.

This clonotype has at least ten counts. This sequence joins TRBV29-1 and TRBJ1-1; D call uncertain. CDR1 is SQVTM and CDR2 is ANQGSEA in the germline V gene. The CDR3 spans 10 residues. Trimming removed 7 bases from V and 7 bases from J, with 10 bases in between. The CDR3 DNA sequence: TGCAGCGCTGGGAAAATTGAAGCTTTCTTT. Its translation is CSAGKIEAFF.

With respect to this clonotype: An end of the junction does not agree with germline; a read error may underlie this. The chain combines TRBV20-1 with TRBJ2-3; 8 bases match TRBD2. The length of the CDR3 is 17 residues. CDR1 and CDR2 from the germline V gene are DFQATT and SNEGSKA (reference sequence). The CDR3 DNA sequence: TGCTGTGCTATGCGCCAACGGGGGGGCATGAGGGCAGATACGCAGTATTTT. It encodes CCAMRQRGGMRADTQYF.

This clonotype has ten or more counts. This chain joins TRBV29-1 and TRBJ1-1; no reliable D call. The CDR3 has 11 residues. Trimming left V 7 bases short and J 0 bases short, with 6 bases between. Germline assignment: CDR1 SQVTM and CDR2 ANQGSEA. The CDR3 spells CSGYMNTEAFF. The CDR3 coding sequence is TGCAGCGGATACATGAACACTGAAGCTTTCTTT.

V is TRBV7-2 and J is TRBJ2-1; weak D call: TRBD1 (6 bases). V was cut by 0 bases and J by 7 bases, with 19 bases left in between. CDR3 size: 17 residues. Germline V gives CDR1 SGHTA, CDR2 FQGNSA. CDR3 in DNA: TGTGCCAGCAGCTTAGCGCAGGGATTAGGGACAAGGAATGAGCAGTTCTTC. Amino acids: CASSLAQGLGTRNEQFF.

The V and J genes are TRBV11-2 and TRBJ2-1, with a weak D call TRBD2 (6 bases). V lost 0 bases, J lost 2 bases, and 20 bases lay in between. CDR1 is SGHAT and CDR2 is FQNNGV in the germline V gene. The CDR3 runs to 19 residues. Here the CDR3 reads CASSLDLLRREAAYNEQFF. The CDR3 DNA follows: TGTGCCAGCAGCTTAGATTTACTAAGGAGGGAGGCAGCCTACAATGAGCAGTTCTTC.

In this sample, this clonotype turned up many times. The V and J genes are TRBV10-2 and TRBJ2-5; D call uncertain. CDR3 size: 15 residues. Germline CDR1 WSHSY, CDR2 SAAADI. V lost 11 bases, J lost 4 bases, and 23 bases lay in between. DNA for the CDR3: TGCGCCTGCATCCCCACTATATTAGAGGTAGAGACCCAGTACTTC. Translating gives CACIPTILEVETQYF.

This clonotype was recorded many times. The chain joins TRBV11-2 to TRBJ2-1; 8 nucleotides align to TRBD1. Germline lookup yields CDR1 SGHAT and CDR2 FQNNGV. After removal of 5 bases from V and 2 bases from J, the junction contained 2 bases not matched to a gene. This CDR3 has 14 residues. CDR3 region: CASSPGGPYNEQFF. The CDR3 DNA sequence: TGTGCCAGCAGCCCAGGGGGCCCCTACAATGAGCAGTTCTTC.